These 27 T cell receptor beta chains were sequenced from one sample in a study of shared clonotypes between healthy human individuals. TCRdb's table, derived via immunoSEQ multiplex PCR, lists solely in-frame clones and lacks some. This table has around 690,000 clones, 90% appearing once. The sequenced material came from memory CD8+ T cells from PBMCs. Sample subset: CD45RO+ cells pooled with CCR7-negative TemRA cells. The receptors here all came from a man between 18 and 29 years old in good health. Some clones in this sample may be carry-over from other donors' samples.

The genes are TRBV27 and TRBJ2-1; 15 bases match TRBD2. V dropped 6 bases and J dropped 7; count of bases not matched to a gene: 10. Germline values: CDR1 MNHEY, CDR2 SMNVEV (reference sequence). The CDR3 runs 17 residues. Here the CDR3 reads CASSVGLAGGWRNEQFF. CDR3 sequence (DNA): TGTGCCAGCAGCGTCGGACTAGCGGGAGGGTGGAGGAATGAGCAGTTCTTC.

V is TRBV11-2 and J is TRBJ2-2; D uncertain. This CDR3 is built from 13 residues. Germline V lookup: CDR1 SGHAT, CDR2 FQNNGV. Trimming removed 5 bases from V and 8 bases from J, with 12 bases in between. The CDR3 protein is CASSRLRGGELFF. The CDR3 DNA is TGTGCCAGCAGCCGCCTCCGAGGAGGGGAGCTGTTTTTT.

The rearrangement joins TRBV7-7 to TRBJ2-2; TRBD2 agrees at 9 bases. The ends lost 0 bases at V and 1 base at J; junction bases unmatched: 9. The CDR3 covers 19 residues. The germline V gene has CDR1 SSHAT and CDR2 FNYEAQ (reference sequence). CDR3 region: CASSLARERTSENTGELFF. The CDR3 coding sequence is TGTGCCAGCAGCTTAGCACGGGAGCGGACTAGCGAGAACACCGGGGAGCTGTTTTTT.

This chain connects TRBV5-6 to TRBJ1-2; TRBD1 aligns across 11 bases. Germline CDR1 reads SGHDT; CDR2 reads YYEEEE. The CDR3 runs to 15 residues. Trimming took 4 bases from V and 6 from J; bases not matched to a gene: 8. The CDR3 loop is CASSVDRGRFDGYTF. CDR3 nucleotide sequence: TGTGCCAGCAGCGTGGACAGGGGGCGTTTCGATGGCTACACCTTC.

This chain connects TRBV27 to TRBJ2-3; TRBD1 aligns across 10 bases. This CDR3 is 18 amino acids long. Germline lookup yields CDR1 MNHEY and CDR2 SMNVEV (reference sequence). J was trimmed by 2 bases and V by 0 bases; bases with no gene match: 8. The CDR3 region is CASSLSPGTGAFTDTQYF. The CDR3 DNA reads TGTGCCAGCAGTTTATCGCCCGGGACAGGGGCATTCACAGATACGCAGTATTTT.

Comment on this clone: The sample has other DNA sequences that encode this CDR3 too. The genes are TRBV10-3 and TRBJ2-2; D gene ambiguous. Germline assignment: CDR1 ENHRY and CDR2 SYGVKD. CDR3 length equals 11 residues. Deletions cut 3 bases from V and 4 bases from J, with 0 bases between. CDR3 amino acids: CAISDTGELFF. CDR3 nucleotide sequence: TGTGCCATCAGTGACACCGGGGAGCTGTTTTTT.

This clone was counted ten times or more. The gene calls are TRBV13 and TRBJ2-1, with TRBD2 matching over 8 bases. Germline CDR1 reads PRHDT; CDR2 reads FYEKMQ (reference sequence). V was clipped by 4 bases and J by 6 bases; unmatched bases: 11. The CDR3 sequence is 16 residues long. This chain's CDR3 is CASSSGTGGPGNEQFF. CDR3 nucleotides: TGTGCCAGCAGCTCGGGGACGGGAGGGCCTGGCAATGAGCAGTTCTTC.

The chain has TRBV14 and TRBJ2-7; unclear D gene. Germline values: CDR1 SGHDN, CDR2 FVKESK. The CDR3 covers 12 residues. Deletions cut 0 bases from V and 3 bases from J, with 3 bases between. CDR3 DNA: TGTGCCAGCAGCCAAGATAGCTACGAGCAGTACTTC. The encoded protein is CASSQDSYEQYF.

The table lists this clone with many counts. This chain links TRBV7-9 with TRBJ1-1, with a weak D call TRBD1 (5 bases). The CDR3 contains 13 residues. Germline CDR1 is SEHNR and CDR2 is FQNEAQ (reference sequence). Deletions cut 1 base from V and 11 bases from J, with 14 bases between. In DNA form, the CDR3 reads TGTGCCAGCAGCTTAGGGGTCAGGGAGGAGGCTTTCTTT. This gives the protein CASSLGVREEAFF.

The chain recombines TRBV9 with TRBJ2-7; TRBD2 might be the D (7 bases). Trimming removed 4 bases from V and 5 bases from J, with 22 bases in between. The CDR3 runs to 16 residues. Germline V CDR1 and CDR2: SGDLS, YYNGEE. Here the CDR3 reads CASSLRGEGVFHEQYF. The CDR3 DNA sequence: TGTGCCAGCAGCCTAAGGGGGGAGGGAGTCTTCCACGAGCAGTACTTC.

This clone was seen once. The genes are TRBV2 and TRBJ1-2; 9 bases align to TRBD1. CDR1 is SNHLY and CDR2 is FYNNEI in the germline V gene. V lost 2 bases to trimming and J lost 6 bases; unmatched junction nucleotides: 7. The CDR3 consists of 15 residues. This CDR3 reads CASSEPATGGNGYTF. In nucleotides, the CDR3 is TGTGCCAGCAGTGAACCCGCGACAGGGGGAAATGGCTACACCTTC.

This clone was counted once. The chain recombines TRBV4-3 with TRBJ2-7; D call uncertain. Trimming took 0 bases from V and 1 from J, leaving 10 bases between them. CDR1 and CDR2 (germline): LGHNA, YSLEER. This CDR3 comprises 15 residues. The CDR3 DNA sequence: TGCGCCAGCAGCCAAGAGTACCTACCTTCCTACGAGCAGTACTTC. Residues: CASSQEYLPSYEQYF.

This clone was picked up one time. The chain joins TRBV27 to TRBJ2-7, with 8 bases lining up with TRBD2. The CDR3 has 14 residues. The trim removed 4 bases at V and 6 bases at J, leaving 8 bases unmatched. Germline values: CDR1 MNHEY, CDR2 SMNVEV (reference sequence). In nucleotides, the CDR3 is TGTGCCAGCAGTTCCCGGGAGGGAACGGGCGAGCAGTACTTC. It yields the protein CASSSREGTGEQYF.

The DNA for the CDR3 is TGTGCCAGCAGCCACTGGACAGCAAACTATGGCTACACCTTC. Encoded protein: CASSHWTANYGYTF. The rearrangement links TRBV14 to TRBJ1-2; D might be TRBD1 (6 bases). The germline V and J ends were trimmed by 3 bases and 2 bases, with 10 bases remaining between them. Germline V gives CDR1 SGHDN, CDR2 FVKESK. The CDR3 is 14 residues long.

The chain joins TRBV19 to TRBJ1-2, with D uncertain. In germline, CDR1 is LNHDA, CDR2 SQIVND (reference sequence). The V gene lost 2 bases and the J gene lost 6 bases, with 13 bases spanning the gap. This CDR3 has 14 residues. CDR3 region: CASSIPVYGDGYTF. The CDR3 coding sequence is TGTGCCAGTAGTATACCGGTCTACGGGGATGGCTACACCTTC.

This chain joins TRBV5-1 and TRBJ2-7; 8 bases are shared with TRBD2. The CDR3 runs 15 residues. Germline loops: CDR1 SGHRS, CDR2 YFSETQ. Losses at the gene ends were 4 bases for V and 2 bases for J; bases not matched to a gene: 8. For the CDR3, the DNA is TGCGCCAGCAGCCTAATCGGGGGGGAGGCCTACGAGCAGTACTTC. It codes for CASSLIGGEAYEQYF. The whole variable domain, remainder taken from reference TRBV5-1 and TRBJ2-7, is KAGVTQTPRYLIKTRGQQVTLSCSPISGHRSVSWYQQTPGQGLQFLFEYFSETQRNKGNFPGRFSGRQFSNSRSEMNVSTLELGDSALYLCASSLIGGEAYEQYFGPGTRLTVT.

The V and J genes are TRBV6-5 and TRBJ1-2; D not certain. CDR1 and CDR2 (germline): MNHEY, SVGAGI. Trimming removed 7 bases at V and 4 bases at J, with 19 bases between. There are 15 residues in the CDR3. The CDR3 region has the DNA TGTGCCAGCAAAAAAGCCTATGTGGAACCCTATGGCTACACCTTC. Its translation: CASKKAYVEPYGYTF.

This clone was detected only a few times. The V gene is TRBV6-1, the J gene TRBJ1-3; TRBD1 is a possible D gene (6 bases). The CDR3 totals 13 residues. The V gene lost 4 bases and the J gene lost 4 bases, with 8 bases spanning the gap. The germline CDR1 and CDR2 sequences are MNHNS and SASEGT. CDR3 in amino acids: CASSGDNGNTIYF. The CDR3 nucleotides read TGTGCCAGCAGTGGGGACAACGGAAACACCATATATTTT.

The chain carries TRBV11-3 and TRBJ2-1; the D gene is possibly TRBD2 (5 bases). The length of the CDR3 is 17 residues. V was clipped by 5 bases and J by 0 bases, with 17 bases between them. Germline loops: CDR1 SGHNT, CDR2 YENEEA. CDR3 nucleotides: TGTGCCAGCAGCCGGTACGGACTGGGGAGCTCCTACAATGAGCAGTTCTTC. Amino acid sequence: CASSRYGLGSSYNEQFF. Supplemented by reference TRBV11-3 and TRBJ2-1, the full variable domain reads EAGVVQSPRYKIIEKKQPVAFWCNPISGHNTLYWYLQNLGQGPELLIRYENEEAVDDSQLPKDRFSAERLKGVDSTLKIQPAELGDSAVYLCASSRYGLGSSYNEQFFGPGTRLTVL.

This clone is a singleton in its sample. The rearrangement joins TRBV5-6 to TRBJ2-1; no clear D gene. This CDR3 has 13 residues. Germline V gene sequence: CDR1 SGHDT, CDR2 YYEEEE. V was cut by 4 bases and J by 10 bases, with 15 bases left in between. The DNA of the CDR3 is TGTGCCAGCAGCCCAAGACTTCTAGGAGAGCAGTTCTTC. It codes for CASSPRLLGEQFF.

This clone came up a few times. The V call is TRBV19, the J call TRBJ1-5; D perhaps matches TRBD1 (5 bases). The V gene lost 5 bases and the J gene lost 4 bases, with 12 bases spanning the gap. Germline-derived CDR1 and CDR2 are LNHDA and SQIVND (reference sequence). The CDR3 is 14 amino acids. The CDR3, as DNA: TGTGCCAGTAGTGTCCGGGACCTTAATCAGCCCCAGCATTTT. Translation gives CASSVRDLNQPQHF.

Only one count was recorded for this clone. J is TRBJ2-1 and V is TRBV14, with 12 bases lining up with TRBD2. The germline V gene has CDR1 SGHDN and CDR2 FVKESK. Trimming took 4 bases from V and 8 from J; bases not matched to a gene: 9. The CDR3 length is 16 residues. The CDR3: CASSRIVTSGSHEQFF. The CDR3 nucleotides are TGTGCCAGCAGCCGGATCGTGACTAGCGGGAGTCATGAGCAGTTCTTC.

CDR3 in DNA: TGTGCCAGCAGTCGTCCGGGGGGCACCTACGAGCAGTACTTC. Amino acid sequence: CASSRPGGTYEQYF. J is TRBJ2-7 and V is TRBV28, with D possibly TRBD2 on 7 matching bases. The CDR3 extends over 14 amino acids. V lost 5 bases, J lost 2 bases, and 13 bases lay in between. Germline values: CDR1 MDHEN, CDR2 SYDVKM.

CDR3 amino acids: CASSEGSVRGTEAFF. In DNA, the CDR3 is TGTGCCAGCAGTGAAGGGTCGGTGCGTGGCACTGAAGCTTTCTTT. The chain joins TRBV2 to TRBJ1-1; D gene ambiguous. This CDR3 has 15 amino acids. The V gene's germline CDR1 is SNHLY and CDR2 FYNNEI. V was pared by 1 base and J by 4 bases, with 13 bases between.

As DNA, the CDR3 is TGTGCCAACCCTGCGGGACTTGGGGAGACCCAGTACTTC. Translated, it gives CANPAGLGETQYF. The chain is built from TRBV2 and TRBJ2-5, with D possibly TRBD2 on 6 matching bases. CDR3 length: 13 residues. Germline V lookup: CDR1 SNHLY, CDR2 FYNNEI. The V end was cut by 10 bases, the J end by 5 bases, with 17 bases between. Supplemented by reference TRBV2 and TRBJ2-5, the full variable domain reads EPEVTQTPSHQVTQMGQEVILRCVPISNHLYFYWYRQILGQKVEFLVSFYNNEISEKSEIFDDQFSVERPDGSNFTLKIRSTKLEDSAMYFCANPAGLGETQYFGPGTRLLVL.

The chain recombines TRBV5-1 with TRBJ2-4; 7 nucleotides align to TRBD1. In germline, CDR1 is SGHRS, CDR2 YFSETQ. There are 16 residues in the CDR3. V lost 4 bases, J lost 0 bases, and 7 bases stayed unmatched. DNA of the CDR3: TGCGCCAGCAGCCCCGAACAGGGGATAGCCAAAAACATTCAGTACTTC. Protein product: CASSPEQGIAKNIQYF.

V usage is TRBV7-9 and J usage is TRBJ1-1; D remains unclear. Germline V gene lookup returns CDR1 SEHNR and CDR2 FQNEAQ (reference sequence). This CDR3 region has 14 residues. The V end was cut by 4 bases, the J end by 4 bases, with 13 bases between. The CDR3 sequence is CASSSGSLPTEAFF. For the CDR3, the DNA is TGTGCCAGCAGCTCGGGGTCCCTCCCCACTGAAGCTTTCTTT.